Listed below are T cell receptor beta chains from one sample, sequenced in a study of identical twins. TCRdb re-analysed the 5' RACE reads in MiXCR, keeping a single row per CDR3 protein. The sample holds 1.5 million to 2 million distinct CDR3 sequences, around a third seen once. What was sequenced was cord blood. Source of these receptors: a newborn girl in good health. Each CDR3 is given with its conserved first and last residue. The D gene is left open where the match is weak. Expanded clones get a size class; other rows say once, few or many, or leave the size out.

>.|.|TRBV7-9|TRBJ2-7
CASRMGLAYEQYF
TGTGCCAGCAGGATGGGACTCGCCTACGAGCAGTACTTC
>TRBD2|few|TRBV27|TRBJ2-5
CASSLSGRLGEQYF
TGTGCCAGCAGTCTTAGCGGGAGGTTGGGTGAGCAGTACTTC
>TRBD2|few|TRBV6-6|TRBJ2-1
CARKLAGEVPGYNEQFF
TGTGCCAGAAAATTAGCGGGAGAAGTACCGGGATACAATGAGCAGTTCTTC
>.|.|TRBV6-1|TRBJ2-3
CASSDRGGRGLTDTQYF
TGTGCCAGCAGTGACCGCGGAGGGCGGGGGCTCACAGATACGCAGTATTTT
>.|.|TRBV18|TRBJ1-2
CASSLYGSDYGYTF
TGTGCCAGCTCACTCTACGGGTCTGATTATGGCTACACCTTC
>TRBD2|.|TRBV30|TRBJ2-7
CASSGAISYNEQYF
TGTGCCTCCAGCGGGGCTATCTCCTACAATGAGCAGTACTTC
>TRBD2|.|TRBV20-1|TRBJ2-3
CSAPRLAGGTDTQYF
TGCAGTGCTCCCCGACTAGCGGGGGGCACAGATACGCAGTATTTT
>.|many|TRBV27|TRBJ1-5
CASSLIPNQPQHF
TGTGCCAGCAGTTTGATCCCCAATCAGCCCCAGCATTTT
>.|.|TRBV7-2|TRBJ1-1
CASSPKSGGNTEAFF
TGTGCCAGCAGCCCAAAAAGCGGGGGCAACACTGAAGCTTTCTTT
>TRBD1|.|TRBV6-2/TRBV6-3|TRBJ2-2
CASSPRQGRITGELFF
TGTGCCAGCAGTCCTAGACAGGGCCGAATCACCGGGGAGCTGTTTTTT
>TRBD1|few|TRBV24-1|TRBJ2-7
CATSDHPGQGSSYEQYF
TGTGCCACCAGTGATCATCCCGGACAGGGATCTTCCTACGAGCAGTACTTC
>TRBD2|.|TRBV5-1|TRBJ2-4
CASSFRWSSGRAEGKNIQYF
TGCGCCAGCAGCTTCAGGTGGTCGAGCGGGAGGGCCGAGGGCAAAAACATTCAGTACTTC
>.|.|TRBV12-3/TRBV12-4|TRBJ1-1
CASGAGQRNTEAFF
TGTGCCAGCGGGGCTGGACAGAGGAACACTGAAGCTTTCTTT
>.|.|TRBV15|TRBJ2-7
CATSRDVALYEQYF
TGTGCCACCAGCAGAGATGTGGCTCTCTACGAGCAGTACTTC
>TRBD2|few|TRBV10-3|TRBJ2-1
CAISGPQLAGDADEQFF
TGTGCCATCAGTGGACCCCAACTAGCGGGAGACGCGGATGAGCAGTTCTTC
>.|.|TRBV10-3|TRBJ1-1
CAIRGGRDTEAFF
TGTGCCATCAGAGGAGGGCGAGACACTGAAGCTTTCTTT